This T cell receptor beta chain was sequenced during a study of cytomegalovirus exposure and HLA in healthy donors. Whole-study context: Falling in the Caucasian-associated ancestry cluster were 80% to 85% of about 400 genotyped donors.

J gave up 5 bases and V 0 bases, and 3 bases lay outside the gene matches. The germline V gene has CDR1 SGHRS and CDR2 YFSETQ. The CDR3 spans 15 residues. Points on this clone: Its antigen remains unknown.

Study-wide points: One later analysis reportedly identified an Asian-associated ancestry cluster that showed fewer N-insertions than the roughly 600-donor mean.

PCR used 60 Vbeta primers and 13 Jbeta primers. Profiling relied on immunoSEQ multiplex PCR, and the TCRdb table lists in-frame clones only, not all of them. The table lists fewer than 250,000 clones, roughly 79% of them singletons, with about 2% in the top ten. The chain uses TRBV5-1 and TRBJ2-3; 10 nucleotides match TRBD2. Sequencing was carried out using PBMCs. The sequence was collected from a male donor in good health and CMV-seronegative. CDR3 coding DNA: TGCGCCAGCAGCTTGGCAGCGGGGGGGGGAGATACGCAGTATTTT. This codes for CASSLAAGGGDTQYF.